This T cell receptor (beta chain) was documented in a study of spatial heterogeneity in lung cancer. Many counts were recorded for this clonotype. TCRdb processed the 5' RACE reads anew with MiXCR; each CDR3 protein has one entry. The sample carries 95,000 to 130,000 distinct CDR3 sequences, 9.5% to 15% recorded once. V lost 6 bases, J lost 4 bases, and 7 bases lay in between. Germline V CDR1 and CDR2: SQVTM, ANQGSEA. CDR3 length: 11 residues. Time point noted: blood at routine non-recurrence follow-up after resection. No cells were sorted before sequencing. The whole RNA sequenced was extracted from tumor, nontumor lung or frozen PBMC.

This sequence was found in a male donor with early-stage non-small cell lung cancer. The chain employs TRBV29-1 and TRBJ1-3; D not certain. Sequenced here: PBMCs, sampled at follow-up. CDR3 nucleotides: TGCAGCGTGCTGAAGGGAAACACCATATATTTT. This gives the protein CSVLKGNTIYF.